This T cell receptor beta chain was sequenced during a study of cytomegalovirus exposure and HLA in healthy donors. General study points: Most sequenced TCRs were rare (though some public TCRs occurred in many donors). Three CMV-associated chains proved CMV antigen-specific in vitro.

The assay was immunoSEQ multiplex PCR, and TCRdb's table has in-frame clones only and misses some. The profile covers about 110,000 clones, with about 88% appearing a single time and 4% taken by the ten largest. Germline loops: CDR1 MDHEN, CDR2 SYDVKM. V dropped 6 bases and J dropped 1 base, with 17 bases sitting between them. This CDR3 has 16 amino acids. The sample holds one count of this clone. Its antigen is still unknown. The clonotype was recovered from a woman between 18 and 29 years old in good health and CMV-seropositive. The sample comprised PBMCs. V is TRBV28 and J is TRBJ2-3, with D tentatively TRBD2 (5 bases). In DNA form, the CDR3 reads TGTGCCAGCAGCCAAATCCTACTAGTCCGCACAGATACGCAGTATTTT. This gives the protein CASSQILLVRTDTQYF.